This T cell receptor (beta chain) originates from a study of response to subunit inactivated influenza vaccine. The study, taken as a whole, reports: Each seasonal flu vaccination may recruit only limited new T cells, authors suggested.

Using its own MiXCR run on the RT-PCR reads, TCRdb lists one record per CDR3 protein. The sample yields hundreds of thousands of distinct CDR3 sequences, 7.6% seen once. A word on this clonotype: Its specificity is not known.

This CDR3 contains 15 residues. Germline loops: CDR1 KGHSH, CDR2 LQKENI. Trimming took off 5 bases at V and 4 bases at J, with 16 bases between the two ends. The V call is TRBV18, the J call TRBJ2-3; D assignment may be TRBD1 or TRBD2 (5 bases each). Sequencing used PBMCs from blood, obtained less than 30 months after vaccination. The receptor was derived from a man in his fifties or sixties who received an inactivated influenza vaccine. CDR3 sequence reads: CASSTGASSPDTQYF. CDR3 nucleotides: TGTGCCAGCTCAACCGGGGCTAGCTCACCAGATACGCAGTATTTT.